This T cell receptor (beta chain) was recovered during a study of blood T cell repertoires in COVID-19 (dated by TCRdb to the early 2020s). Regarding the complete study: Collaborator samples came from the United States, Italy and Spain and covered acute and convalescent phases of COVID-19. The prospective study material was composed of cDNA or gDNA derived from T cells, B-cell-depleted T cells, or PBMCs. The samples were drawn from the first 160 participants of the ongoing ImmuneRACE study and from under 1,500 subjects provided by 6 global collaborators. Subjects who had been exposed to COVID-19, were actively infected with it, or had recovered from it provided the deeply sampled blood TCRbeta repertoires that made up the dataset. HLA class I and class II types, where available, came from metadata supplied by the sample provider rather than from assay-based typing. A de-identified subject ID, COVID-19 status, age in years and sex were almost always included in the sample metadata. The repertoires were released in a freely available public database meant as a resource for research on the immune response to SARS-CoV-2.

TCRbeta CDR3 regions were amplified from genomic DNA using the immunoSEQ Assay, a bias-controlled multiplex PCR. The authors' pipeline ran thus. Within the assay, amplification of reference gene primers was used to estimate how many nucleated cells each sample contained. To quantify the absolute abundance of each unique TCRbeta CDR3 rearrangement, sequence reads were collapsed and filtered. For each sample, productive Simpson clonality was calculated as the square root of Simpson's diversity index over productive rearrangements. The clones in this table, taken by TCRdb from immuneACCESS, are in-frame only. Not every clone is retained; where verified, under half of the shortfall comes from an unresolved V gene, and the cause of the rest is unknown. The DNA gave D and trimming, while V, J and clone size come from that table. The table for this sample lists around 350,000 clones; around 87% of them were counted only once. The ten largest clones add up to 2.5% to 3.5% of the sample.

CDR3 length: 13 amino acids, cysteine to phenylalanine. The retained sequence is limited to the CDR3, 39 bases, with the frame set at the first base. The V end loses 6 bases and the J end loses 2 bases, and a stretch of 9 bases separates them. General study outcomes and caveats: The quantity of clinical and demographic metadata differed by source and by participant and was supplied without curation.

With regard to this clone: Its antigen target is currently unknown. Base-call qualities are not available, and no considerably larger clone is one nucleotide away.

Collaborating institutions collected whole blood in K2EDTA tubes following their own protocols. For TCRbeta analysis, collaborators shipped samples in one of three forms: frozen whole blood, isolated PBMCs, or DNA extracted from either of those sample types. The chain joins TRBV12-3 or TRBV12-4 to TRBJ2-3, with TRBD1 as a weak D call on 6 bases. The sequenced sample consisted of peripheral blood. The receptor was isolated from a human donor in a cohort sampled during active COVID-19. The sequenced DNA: TGTGCCAGCAGCGGACAGTTCACAGATACGCAGTATTTT. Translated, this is CASSGQFTDTQYF.